This T cell receptor beta chain was retrieved from a study of T cells expressing NK-cell markers. Study observations and caveats: Over 5 donors had dominant NKG2C+ clonotypes that comprised roughly 1.0-8% of their CD8+ T cells.

In the case of this clonotype: Its antigen is unidentified.

From germline, CDR1 is MNHNS and CDR2 SASEGT. CDR3 size: 16 residues. For each CDR3 protein, TCRdb gives one entry from its re-call of the 5' RACE reads, without DNA. The sample has 550,000 to 600,000 distinct CDR3 sequences, and its top ten clones hold roughly 3.4%. The genes are TRBV6-1 and TRBJ2-5; TCRdb returns TRBD2, unconfirmable since there is no DNA. This TCR derives from a man younger than 35 in good health. Sample: blood T cells: a sorted CD56 or NKG2C T cell subset, CD4+ or CD8+ T cells, or bulk PBMC T cells (not recorded which). The CDR3 loop reads CASSEAQRGLRETQYF.